A selection of T cell receptor beta chains follows, all from one sample in a study of persistence of HIV-infected CD4 T cells. Clones were read by immunoSEQ multiplex PCR, and TCRdb kept only the in-frame ones, dropping some. The sample has over 40,000 clones; more than 75% are singletons. No cognate antigen is known for these TCRs. Here the sequenced sample was CD4+ T cells sorted from PBMCs after approximately 19-hour stimulation, taken from a patient who received antiretroviral therapy. These receptor sequences come from an adult man with HIV who was CMV-seropositive. The CDR3 runs from the conserved cysteine through the conserved F or W. The order of the fields is CDR3 length, D gene, V gene, J gene, clone size, CDR3 DNA, CDR3 protein. A D gene is named only where the DNA matches it firmly. A clone size is listed for some rows: how often the clone was seen (once, few, many), or a class if it is expanded.

>16|TRBD2|TRBV10-3|TRBJ2-7|NA
TGTGCCATCAGTGCTAGCGGGGGCGTAGGTTATATGGAGCAGTACTTC
CAISASGGVGYMEQYF
>15|TRBD1|TRBV10-3|TRBJ1-5|few
TGTGCCATCAGTGCAGGACAGGGAGGCAATCAGCCCCAGCATTTT
CAISAGQGGNQPQHF
>15|NA|TRBV7-9|TRBJ2-1|NA
TGTGCCAGCAGCTTCGGAGCGGCGGGCTACAATGAGCAGTTCTTC
CASSFGAAGYNEQFF
>15|TRBD2|TRBV27|TRBJ2-7|NA
TGTGCCAGCAGACCCTCGGGGGGGGTGGTTTGGGAGCAGTACTTC
CASRPSGGVVWEQYF
>16|TRBD1|TRBV3-1/TRBV3-2|TRBJ2-1|NA
TGTGCCAGCAGCCAAGATCAGTTTGCAGGGGGCAATGAGCAGTTCTTC
CASSQDQFAGGNEQFF
>15|TRBD2|TRBV10-3|TRBJ2-1|NA
TGTGCCATCAGTGACACTAGCGTTTCCTACAATGAGCAGTTCTTC
CAISDTSVSYNEQFF
>17|NA|TRBV27|TRBJ1-6|NA
TGTGCCAGCAGTCCTACTCCGAGTAGCTCCTATAATTCACCCCTCCACTTT
CASSPTPSSSYNSPLHF
>14|TRBD1|TRBV6-5|TRBJ1-1|NA
TGTGCCAGCAGATACACAGGGGTAATCACTGAAGCTTTCTTT
CASRYTGVITEAFF
>15|TRBD1|TRBV14|TRBJ2-5|NA
TGTGCCAGCAGCCCCTCCAGACAGGGCCAAGAGACCCAGTACTTC
CASSPSRQGQETQYF
>14|TRBD1|TRBV5-1|TRBJ2-5|NA
TGCGCCAGCAGCTTACAGGGGCGAGGGGAGACCCAGTACTTC
CASSLQGRGETQYF
>11|NA|TRBV12-5|TRBJ2-2|NA
TGTGCTAGTGGTTTGGCCGGGGAGCTGTTTTTT
CASGLAGELFF
>16|TRBD1|TRBV11-2|TRBJ2-7|NA
TGTGCCAGCAGCTTAGGGGGACAGGCCCTACGGGGCGAGCAGTACTTC
CASSLGGQALRGEQYF
>16|NA|TRBV19|TRBJ1-1|once
TGTGCCAGTAGTATAGATCACTCAGGAGGGAACACTGAAGCTTTCTTT
CASSIDHSGGNTEAFF
>13|NA|TRBV7-2|TRBJ1-5|NA
TGTGCCAGCAGCTTTGGGGGCGGTCAGCCCCAGCATTTT
CASSFGGGQPQHF
>14|NA|TRBV4-1|TRBJ1-5|once
TGCGCCAGCAGCCAAGACAGGGCCAATCAGCCCCAGCATTTT
CASSQDRANQPQHF
>11|NA|TRBV29-1|TRBJ1-1|NA
TGCAGCGTTGGCACCTCTGTTGAAGCTTTCTTT
CSVGTSVEAFF
>16|NA|TRBV4-2|TRBJ1-3|NA
TGTGCCAGCAGCCAAGAAAGCGCCAGATCTGGAAACACCATATATTTT
CASSQESARSGNTIYF
>15|NA|TRBV19|TRBJ1-6|NA
TGTGCCAGTAGTATAAACGGCAGGGTTAATTCACCCCTCCACTTT
CASSINGRVNSPLHF
>16|TRBD2|TRBV25-1|TRBJ2-1|NA
TGTGCCAGCAGTGAATACGGGGAGCGGGGGGGCAATGAGCAGTTCTTC
CASSEYGERGGNEQFF
>12|TRBD1|TRBV6-5|TRBJ1-4|NA
TGTGCCACTAGGACAGGGGGTGAAAAACTGTTTTTT
CATRTGGEKLFF
>16|NA|TRBV5-1|TRBJ2-5|NA
TGCGCCAGCAGCTTGGGGCCCCCGGGGTACCAAGAGACCCAGTACTTC
CASSLGPPGYQETQYF
>15|NA|TRBV9|TRBJ2-4|NA
TGTGCCAGCAGCGTAGGGGGGCTCACGGGGGACATTCAGTACTTC
CASSVGGLTGDIQYF
>16|TRBD2|TRBV5-6|TRBJ2-5|NA
TGTGCCAGCAGCTCCCTGGGGGGGACGGGGTGGGAGACCCAGTACTTC
CASSSLGGTGWETQYF
>12|NA|TRBV30|TRBJ1-2|NA
TGTGCCGGGGCGAGGGGGAACTATGGCTACACCTTC
CAGARGNYGYTF
>13|TRBD1|TRBV28|TRBJ1-5|NA
TGTGCCAGCAGTCCAGGGGGGCAACAGCCCCAGCATTTT
CASSPGGQQPQHF
>15|NA|TRBV15|TRBJ2-7|few
TGTGCCACCAGCAGAGATCATAAAGATTCCTACGAGCAGTACTTC
CATSRDHKDSYEQYF
>13|NA|TRBV7-9|TRBJ1-4|NA
TGTGCCAGCAGCCCATGGGGGGGTGAAAAACTGTTTTTT
CASSPWGGEKLFF